A single TCR beta chain is shown here with its context. Antigen unknown. This entry belongs to a study of T cell repertoires in cytomegalovirus infection. Study-level results: People with CMV and the relevant HLA were identified by cumulative public TCR beta family frequency.

V was pared by 1 base and J by 0 bases, with 7 bases between. Germline assignment: CDR1 MGHRA and CDR2 YSYEKL. This CDR3 contains 15 residues. TCRdb fed the reads into MiXCR, producing one record per CDR3 protein. The sample lists 75,000 to 95,000 distinct CDR3 sequences; 45% to 50% were seen once. The receptor's source is a human donor in good health (CMV status not recorded). Some clones in this sample may be carry-over from other donors' samples. Material: CD8+ T cells from cultured PBMCs, obtained from culture after CMV antigen stimulation. The J gene is TRBJ1-3, the V gene TRBV4-1; unclear D gene. The CDR3: CASSQAAYSGNTIYF. The CDR3 nucleotides read TGCGCCAGCAGCCAAGCGGCTTACTCTGGAAACACCATATATTTT.